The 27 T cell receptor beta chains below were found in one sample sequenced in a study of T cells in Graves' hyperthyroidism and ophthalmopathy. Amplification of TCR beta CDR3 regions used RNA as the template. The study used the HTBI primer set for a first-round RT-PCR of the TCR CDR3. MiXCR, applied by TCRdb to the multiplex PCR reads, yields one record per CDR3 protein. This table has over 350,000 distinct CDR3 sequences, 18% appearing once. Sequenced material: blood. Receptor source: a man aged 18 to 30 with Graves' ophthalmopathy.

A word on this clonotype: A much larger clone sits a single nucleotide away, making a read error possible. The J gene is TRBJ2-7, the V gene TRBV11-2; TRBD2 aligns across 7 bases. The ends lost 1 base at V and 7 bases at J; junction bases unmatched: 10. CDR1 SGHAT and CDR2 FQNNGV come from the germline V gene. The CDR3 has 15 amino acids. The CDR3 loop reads CASSLGWGGMNEQYF. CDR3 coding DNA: TGTGCCAGCAGCTTAGGGTGGGGGGGGATGAATGAGCAGTACTTC.

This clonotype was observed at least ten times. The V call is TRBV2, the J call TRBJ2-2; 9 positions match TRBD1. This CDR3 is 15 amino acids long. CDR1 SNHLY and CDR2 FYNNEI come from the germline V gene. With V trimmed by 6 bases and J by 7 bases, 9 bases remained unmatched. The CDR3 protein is CASRAGTGKIGELFF. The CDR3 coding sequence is TGTGCCAGCAGGGCCGGGACAGGGAAAATCGGGGAGCTGTTTTTT.

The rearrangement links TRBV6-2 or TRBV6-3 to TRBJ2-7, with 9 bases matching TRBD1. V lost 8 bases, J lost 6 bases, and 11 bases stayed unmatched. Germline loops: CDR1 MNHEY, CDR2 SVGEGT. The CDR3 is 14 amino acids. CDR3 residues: CASGRDRVPAEQYF. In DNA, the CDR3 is TGTGCCAGCGGCCGGGACAGGGTTCCAGCCGAGCAGTACTTC.

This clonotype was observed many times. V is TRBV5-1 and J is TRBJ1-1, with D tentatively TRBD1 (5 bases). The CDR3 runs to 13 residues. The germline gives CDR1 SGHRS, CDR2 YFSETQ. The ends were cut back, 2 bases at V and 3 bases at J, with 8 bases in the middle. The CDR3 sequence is CASSFLGDTEAFF. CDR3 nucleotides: TGCGCCAGCAGCTTTTTGGGGGACACTGAAGCTTTCTTT.

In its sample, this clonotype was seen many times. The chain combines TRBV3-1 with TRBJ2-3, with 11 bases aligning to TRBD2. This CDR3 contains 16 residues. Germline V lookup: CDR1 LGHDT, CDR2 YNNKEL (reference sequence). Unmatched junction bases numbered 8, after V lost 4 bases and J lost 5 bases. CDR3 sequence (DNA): TGTGCCAGCAGCCTCCGTCTAGCGGGGGGAGGAGATACGCAGTATTTT. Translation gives CASSLRLAGGGDTQYF.

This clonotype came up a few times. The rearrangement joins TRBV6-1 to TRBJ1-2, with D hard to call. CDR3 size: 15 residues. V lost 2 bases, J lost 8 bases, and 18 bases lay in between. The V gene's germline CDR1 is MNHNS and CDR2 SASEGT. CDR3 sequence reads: CASSESGSSYAGYTF. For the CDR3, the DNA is TGTGCCAGCAGTGAAAGCGGATCCTCATACGCGGGCTACACCTTC.

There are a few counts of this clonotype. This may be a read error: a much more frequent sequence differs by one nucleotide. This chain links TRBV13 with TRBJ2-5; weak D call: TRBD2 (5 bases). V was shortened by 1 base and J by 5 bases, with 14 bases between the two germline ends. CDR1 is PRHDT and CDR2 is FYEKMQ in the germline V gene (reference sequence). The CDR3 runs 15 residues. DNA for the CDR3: TGTGCCAGCAGCTTAGCGGCACTAGTTTTCGAGACCCAGTACTTC. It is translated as CASSLAALVFETQYF.

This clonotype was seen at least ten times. Here the CDR3 DNA reads TGTGCCAGCAGTCACGACCCTTCGGGGGGGGCCAAAAACATTCAGTACTTC. It is translated as CASSHDPSGGAKNIQYF. The genes are TRBV7-9 and TRBJ2-4, with TRBD2 matching over 8 bases. V was clipped by 6 bases and J by 1 base; unmatched bases: 11. The CDR3 totals 17 residues. The V gene's germline CDR1 is SEHNR and CDR2 FQNEAQ (reference sequence).

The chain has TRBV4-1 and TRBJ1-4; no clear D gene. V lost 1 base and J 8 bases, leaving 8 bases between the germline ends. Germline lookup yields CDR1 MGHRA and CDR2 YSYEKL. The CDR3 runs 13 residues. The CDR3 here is CASSQVPREKLFF. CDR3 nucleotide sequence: TGCGCCAGCAGCCAAGTCCCGAGGGAAAAACTGTTTTTT.

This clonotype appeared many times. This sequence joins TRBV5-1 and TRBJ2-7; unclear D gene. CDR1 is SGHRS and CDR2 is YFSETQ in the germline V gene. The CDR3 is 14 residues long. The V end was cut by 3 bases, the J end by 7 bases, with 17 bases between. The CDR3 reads CASSSGGLFREQYF. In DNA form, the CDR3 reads TGCGCCAGCAGCTCAGGTGGGCTTTTCAGGGAGCAGTACTTC.

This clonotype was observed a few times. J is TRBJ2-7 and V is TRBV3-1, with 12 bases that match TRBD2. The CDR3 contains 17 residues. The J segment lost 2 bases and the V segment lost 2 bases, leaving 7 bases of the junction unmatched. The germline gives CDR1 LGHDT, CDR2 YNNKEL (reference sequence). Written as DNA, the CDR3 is TGTGCCAGCAGCCAACCTACACTAGCGGGGGGAACCTACGAGCAGTACTTC. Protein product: CASSQPTLAGGTYEQYF.

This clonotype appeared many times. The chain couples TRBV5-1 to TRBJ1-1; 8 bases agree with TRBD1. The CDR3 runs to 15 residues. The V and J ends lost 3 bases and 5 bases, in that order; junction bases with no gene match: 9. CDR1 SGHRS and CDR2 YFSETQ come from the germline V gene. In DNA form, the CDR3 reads TGCGCCAGCAGCTCATCAGGACAGGGTAGGACTGAAGCTTTCTTT. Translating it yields CASSSSGQGRTEAFF.

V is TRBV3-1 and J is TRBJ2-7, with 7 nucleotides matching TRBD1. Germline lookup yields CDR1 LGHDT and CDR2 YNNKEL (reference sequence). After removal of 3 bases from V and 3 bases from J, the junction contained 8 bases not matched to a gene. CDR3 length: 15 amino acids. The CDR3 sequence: CASSHPDRDNYEQYF. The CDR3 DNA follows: TGTGCCAGCAGCCATCCAGACAGGGATAACTACGAGCAGTACTTC.

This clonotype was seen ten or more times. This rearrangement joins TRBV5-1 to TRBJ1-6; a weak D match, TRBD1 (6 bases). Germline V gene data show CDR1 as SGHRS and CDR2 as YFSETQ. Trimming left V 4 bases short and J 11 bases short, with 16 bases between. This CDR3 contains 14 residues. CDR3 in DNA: TGCGCCAGCAGCCTGGGGACAATCGAGACACCCCTCCACTTT. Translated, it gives CASSLGTIETPLHF.

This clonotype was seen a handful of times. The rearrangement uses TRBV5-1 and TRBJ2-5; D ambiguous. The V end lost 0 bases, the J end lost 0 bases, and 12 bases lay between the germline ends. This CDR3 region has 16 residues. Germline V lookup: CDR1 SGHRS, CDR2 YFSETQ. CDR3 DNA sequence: TGCGCCAGCAGCTTGGCGGCGGCACCTTACCAAGAGACCCAGTACTTC. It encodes CASSLAAAPYQETQYF.

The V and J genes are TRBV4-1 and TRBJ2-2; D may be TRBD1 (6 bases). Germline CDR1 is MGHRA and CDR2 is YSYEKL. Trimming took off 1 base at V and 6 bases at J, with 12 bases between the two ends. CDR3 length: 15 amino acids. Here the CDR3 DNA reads TGCGCCAGCAGCCAAGCGGTGGGGGCAGCCGGGGAGCTGTTTTTT. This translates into CASSQAVGAAGELFF.

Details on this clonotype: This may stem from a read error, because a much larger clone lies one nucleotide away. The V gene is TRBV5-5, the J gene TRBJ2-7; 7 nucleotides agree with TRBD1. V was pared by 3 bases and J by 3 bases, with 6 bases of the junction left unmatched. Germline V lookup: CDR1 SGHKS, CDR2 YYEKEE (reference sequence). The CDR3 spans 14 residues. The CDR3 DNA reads TGTGCCAGCAGCTGCCCGAGACAGGGCTACGAGCAGTACTTC. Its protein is CASSCPRQGYEQYF.

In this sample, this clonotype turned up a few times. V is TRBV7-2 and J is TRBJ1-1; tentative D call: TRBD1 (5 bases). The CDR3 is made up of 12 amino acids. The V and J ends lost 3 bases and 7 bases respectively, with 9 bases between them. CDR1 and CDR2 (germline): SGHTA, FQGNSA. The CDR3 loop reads CASSFRGNEAFF. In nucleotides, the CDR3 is TGTGCCAGCAGCTTCCGGGGGAATGAAGCTTTCTTT.

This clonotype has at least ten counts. The CDR3 spells CASSRQGGETQYF. The CDR3 DNA is TGTGCCAGCAGCCGACAGGGGGGAGAGACCCAGTACTTC. This chain joins TRBV7-3 and TRBJ2-5, with 9 nucleotides matching TRBD1. Germline CDR1 is SGHTA and CDR2 is FQGTGA. The CDR3 is 13 residues long. Losses at the gene ends were 5 bases for V and 4 bases for J; bases not matched to a gene: 2.

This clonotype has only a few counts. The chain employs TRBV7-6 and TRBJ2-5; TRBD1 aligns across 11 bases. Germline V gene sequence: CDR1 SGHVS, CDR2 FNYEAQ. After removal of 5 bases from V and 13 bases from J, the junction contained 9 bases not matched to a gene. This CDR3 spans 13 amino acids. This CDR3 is CASSVSGTGGPYF. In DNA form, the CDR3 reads TGTGCCAGCAGCGTCTCCGGGACAGGGGGACCGTACTTC.

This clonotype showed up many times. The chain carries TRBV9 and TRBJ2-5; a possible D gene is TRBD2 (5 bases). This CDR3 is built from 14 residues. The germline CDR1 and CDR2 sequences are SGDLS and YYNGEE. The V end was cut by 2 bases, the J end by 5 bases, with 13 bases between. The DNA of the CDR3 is TGTGCCAGCAGCGTGGGCGGACTTGGGGAGACCCAGTACTTC. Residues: CASSVGGLGETQYF.

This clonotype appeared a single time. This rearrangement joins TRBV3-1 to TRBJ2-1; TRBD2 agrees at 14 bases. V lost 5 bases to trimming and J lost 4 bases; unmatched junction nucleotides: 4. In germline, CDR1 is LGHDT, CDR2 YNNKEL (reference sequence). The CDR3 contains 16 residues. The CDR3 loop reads CASSKTSGRAYNEQFF. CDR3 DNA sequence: TGTGCCAGCAGCAAGACTAGCGGGAGGGCTTACAATGAGCAGTTCTTC.

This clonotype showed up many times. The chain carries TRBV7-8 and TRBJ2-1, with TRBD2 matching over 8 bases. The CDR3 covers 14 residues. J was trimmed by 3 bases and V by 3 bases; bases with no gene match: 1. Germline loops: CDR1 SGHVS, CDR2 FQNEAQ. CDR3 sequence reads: CASSFSGDYNEQFF. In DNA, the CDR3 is TGTGCCAGCAGCTTTAGCGGGGACTACAATGAGCAGTTCTTC.

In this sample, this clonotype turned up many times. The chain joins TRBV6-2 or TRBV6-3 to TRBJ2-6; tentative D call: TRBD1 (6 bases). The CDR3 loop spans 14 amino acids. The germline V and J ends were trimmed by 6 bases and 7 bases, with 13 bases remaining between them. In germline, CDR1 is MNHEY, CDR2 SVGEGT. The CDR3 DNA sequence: TGTGCCAGCAGGATGATACAGGGCGCCAACGTCCTGACTTTC. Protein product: CASRMIQGANVLTF.

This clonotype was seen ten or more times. In nucleotides, the CDR3 is TGTGCCAGCAGTGACCAAGACGAGGGGCAAGAGACCCAGTACTTC. This translates into CASSDQDEGQETQYF. This rearrangement joins TRBV12-3 or TRBV12-4 to TRBJ2-5; tentatively, D is TRBD1 or TRBD2 (5 bases each). CDR3 length: 15 residues. The V end was cut by 5 bases, the J end by 2 bases, with 15 bases between.

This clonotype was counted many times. As DNA, the CDR3 is TGTGCCAGCAGTTCTCGGGGAGCAGGCGAGCAGTACTTC. Amino acid sequence: CASSSRGAGEQYF. V usage is TRBV12-3 or TRBV12-4 and J usage is TRBJ2-7; the D gene is possibly TRBD2 (5 bases). The CDR3 runs to 13 residues. V lost 4 bases, J lost 6 bases, and 13 bases lay in between.

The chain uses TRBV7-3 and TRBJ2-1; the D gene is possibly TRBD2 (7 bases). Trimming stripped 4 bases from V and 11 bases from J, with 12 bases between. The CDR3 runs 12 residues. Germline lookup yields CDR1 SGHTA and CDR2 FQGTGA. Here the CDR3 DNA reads TGTGCCAGCAGCTCTAGGGGGGGCAAGCAGTTCTTC. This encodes CASSSRGGKQFF.